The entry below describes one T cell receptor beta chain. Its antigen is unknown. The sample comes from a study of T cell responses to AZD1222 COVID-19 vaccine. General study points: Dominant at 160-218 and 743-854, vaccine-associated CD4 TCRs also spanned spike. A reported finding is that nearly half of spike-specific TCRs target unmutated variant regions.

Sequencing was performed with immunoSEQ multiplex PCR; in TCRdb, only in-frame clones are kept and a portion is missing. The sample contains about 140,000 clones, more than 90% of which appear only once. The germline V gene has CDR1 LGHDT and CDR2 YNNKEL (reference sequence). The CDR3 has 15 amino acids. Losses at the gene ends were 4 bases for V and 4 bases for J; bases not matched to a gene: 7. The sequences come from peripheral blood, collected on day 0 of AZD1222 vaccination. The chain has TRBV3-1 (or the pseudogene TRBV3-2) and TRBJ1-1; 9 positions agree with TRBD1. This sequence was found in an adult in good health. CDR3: CASSLSGTGSTEAFF. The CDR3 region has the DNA TGTGCCAGCAGCCTCTCCGGGACAGGGTCCACTGAAGCTTTCTTT.